This TCR beta chain was sequenced for a study of blood T cell repertoires in COVID-19. About the research overall: Donors in the United States, Italy and Spain gave samples during acute or convalescent COVID-19. PBMCs, B-cell-depleted T cells, or T cells provided the cDNA or gDNA that made up the material.

The germline V gene encodes CDR1 SEHNR and CDR2 FQNEAQ (reference sequence). CDR3 size: 15 residues. Trimming took 5 bases from V and 4 from J; bases not matched to a gene: 4. The method was immunoSEQ multiplex PCR; TCRdb's version includes in-frame clones alone and lacks a portion of them. The sample holds about 250,000 clones, roughly 80% seen once. V is TRBV7-9 and J is TRBJ2-1; 11 nucleotides match TRBD2. The clonotype was recovered from a woman aged 80 or over with active or convalescent COVID-19. Sequenced input: peripheral blood. CDR3 sequence (DNA): TGTGCCAGCAGCCCTGGACTAGCGGGTTACAATGAGCAGTTCTTC. Amino acid sequence: CASSPGLAGYNEQFF.